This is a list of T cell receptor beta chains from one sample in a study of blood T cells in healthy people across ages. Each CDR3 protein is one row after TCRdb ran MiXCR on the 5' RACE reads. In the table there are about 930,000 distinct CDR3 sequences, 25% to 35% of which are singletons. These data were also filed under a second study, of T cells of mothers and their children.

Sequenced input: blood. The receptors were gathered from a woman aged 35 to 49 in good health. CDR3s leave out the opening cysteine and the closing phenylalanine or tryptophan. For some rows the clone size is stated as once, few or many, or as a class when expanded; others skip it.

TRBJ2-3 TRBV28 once ASSLPGTGGKDTQY
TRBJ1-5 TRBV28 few ASSFERRQPQH
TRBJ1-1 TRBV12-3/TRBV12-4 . ASSLAGLTEAF
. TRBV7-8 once ASSLLRDRGLGEQY
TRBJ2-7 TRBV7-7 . AGSQSWGSSYEQY
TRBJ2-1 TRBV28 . ASSRPDRGPFNEQF
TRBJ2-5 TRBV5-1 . ASSLDGLAMETQY
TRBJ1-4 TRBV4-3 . ASSQSGQGGEKLF
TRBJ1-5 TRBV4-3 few ASSQGGGDQPQH
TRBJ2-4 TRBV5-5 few ASSLGRTAKNIQY
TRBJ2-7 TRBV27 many ASSSGLAGASGY
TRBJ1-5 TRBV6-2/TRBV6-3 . ASTSTGRSNQPQH
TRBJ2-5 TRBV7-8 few ASSLSLFSETQY
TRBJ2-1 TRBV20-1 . SALDTLSYNEQF
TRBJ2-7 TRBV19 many ASKETGERYEQY
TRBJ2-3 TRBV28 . ASRPGGLDTQY
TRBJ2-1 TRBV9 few ASSVWEGQGEQF
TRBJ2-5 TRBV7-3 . ASGSIGETQY
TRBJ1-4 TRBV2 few ASSGTTGSNEKLF
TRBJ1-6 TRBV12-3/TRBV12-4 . ASSLAPGTGVPRH
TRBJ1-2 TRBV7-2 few ASSSFGTSQGEKGYT
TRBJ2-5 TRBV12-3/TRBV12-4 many ASSLFGVAGGPRQETQY
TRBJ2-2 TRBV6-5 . ASSYGGTNTGELF
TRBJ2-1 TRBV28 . ASTEGGGRGNEQF
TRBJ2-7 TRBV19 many ASGDAYEQY
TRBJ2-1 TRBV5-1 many ASRVGAGAAYNEQF
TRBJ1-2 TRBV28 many ASTNSRDGYGYT
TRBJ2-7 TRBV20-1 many SARASGGFLEQY
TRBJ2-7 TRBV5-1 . ASSLEERGGYEQY
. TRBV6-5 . ASSRSGQGNEQY
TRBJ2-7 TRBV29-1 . SVAYTSSAYEQY
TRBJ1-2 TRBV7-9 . ASNRRDQVGGYT
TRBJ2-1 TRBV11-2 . ASSSTQGTLSDEQF
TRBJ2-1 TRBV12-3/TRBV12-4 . ASSYSGGAVNEQF
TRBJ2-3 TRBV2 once ASRSGGGLY
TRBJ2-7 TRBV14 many ASSHPKTYEQY
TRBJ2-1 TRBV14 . ASSQGQREF
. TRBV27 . ASSLTGNLEQY
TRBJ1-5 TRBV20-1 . SARRTGQDNQSQH
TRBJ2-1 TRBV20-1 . SARNYLGGTDEQF